The 9 T cell receptor beta chains in this list originate from one sample, sequenced in a study of beta chain features in type 1 diabetes. Study findings and constraints: Among all four CD4+ subsets, Type 1 diabetes patients had TCRB CDR3s that were moderately but significantly shorter.

Antigens for these TCRs are unknown. Of the isolated RNA, all was reverse transcribed, and so the sequenced material was expressed TCRB transcripts. Sequencing was performed with immunoSEQ multiplex PCR; in TCRdb, only in-frame clones are kept and a portion is missing. This sample has 20,000 to 30,000 clones, with around 69% found just once. Material for sequencing was Tregs from blood. These receptors all stem from a man aged 18 to 29 with type 1 diabetes.

The chain combines TRBV7-9 with TRBJ1-2, with D unclear. V dropped 4 bases and J dropped 1 base, with 13 bases sitting between them. Germline CDR1 SEHNR, CDR2 FQNEAQ (reference sequence). The CDR3 has 15 amino acids. DNA for the CDR3: TGTGCCAGCAGCTACTCCGTGCAGGATAACTATGGCTACACCTTC. This codes for CASSYSVQDNYGYTF.

J is TRBJ2-3 and V is TRBV11-3; D may be TRBD2 (5 bases). V dropped 2 bases and J dropped 7 bases, with 10 bases sitting between them. Germline CDR1 SGHNT, CDR2 YENEEA. The CDR3 extends over 13 amino acids. The CDR3 sequence: CASSLRTGNTQYF. The DNA of the CDR3 is TGTGCCAGCAGCTTAAGGACGGGAAATACGCAGTATTTT.

The chain has TRBV6-1 and TRBJ2-7, with D tentatively TRBD1 (6 bases). The CDR3 runs 14 residues. Deletions cut 2 bases from V and 7 bases from J, with 15 bases between. The germline V gene has CDR1 MNHNS and CDR2 SASEGT. CDR3 coding DNA: TGTGCCAGCAGTGAATGGGGGCCAGATCATGAGCAGTACTTC. Its translation is CASSEWGPDHEQYF.

This clone turned up a few times. This chain connects TRBV11-2 to TRBJ1-1, with TRBD1 matching over 7 bases. Germline V gene lookup returns CDR1 SGHAT and CDR2 FQNNGV. The V and J ends lost 4 bases and 7 bases, in that order; junction bases with no gene match: 0. This CDR3 has 11 amino acids. The CDR3 sequence: CASSYRGEAFF. The CDR3 coding sequence is TGTGCCAGCAGCTACAGGGGTGAAGCTTTCTTT.

Concerning this clone: An end of the junction does not agree with germline; a read error may underlie this. J is TRBJ2-7 and V is TRBV29-1; D is unclear. The DNA end is more similar to TRBJ2-5, so the J call may be wrong. The CDR3 consists of 10 residues. Germline V gene sequence: CDR1 SQVTM, CDR2 ANQGSEA. The CDR3: CSVGVETQYF. The CDR3 DNA follows: TGCAGTGTTGGGGTGGAGACCCAGTACTTC.

The genes are TRBV7-9 and TRBJ2-5; 9 bases are a match to TRBD2. Trimming took 7 bases from V and 2 from J; bases not matched to a gene: 8. CDR3 size: 15 residues. CDR1 and CDR2 (germline): SEHNR, FQNEAQ (reference sequence). CDR3 in DNA: TGTGCCAGCACCCGTAGCGGGGGAAATCAAGAGACCCAGTACTTC. It specifies CASTRSGGNQETQYF.

This clone was counted between two and nine times. The genes are TRBV18 and TRBJ2-2; D gene ambiguous. Per the germline V gene, CDR1 is KGHSH and CDR2 is LQKENI. The V end lost 6 bases, the J end lost 4 bases, and 15 bases lay between the germline ends. There are 15 residues in the CDR3. The CDR3 DNA follows: TGTGCCAGCTCGCAAGGAAGTACGGGCACCGGGGAGCTGTTTTTT. This gives the protein CASSQGSTGTGELFF.

This clone was observed once. This chain connects TRBV11-2 to TRBJ1-2, with 8 bases lining up with TRBD1. CDR1 is SGHAT and CDR2 is FQNNGV in the germline V gene. V shed 5 bases and J 8 bases; nucleotides not matched to a gene: 10. This CDR3 spans 14 amino acids. This chain's CDR3 is CASSLRRQGLGYTF. The CDR3 DNA reads as TGTGCCAGCAGCCTCCGGAGACAGGGGTTGGGCTACACCTTC.

The chain uses TRBV4-3 and TRBJ1-3; D is uncertain. Germline V gene lookup returns CDR1 LGHNA and CDR2 YSLEER. The ends were cut back, 4 bases at V and 0 bases at J, with 13 bases in the middle. CDR3 length: 16 amino acids. The CDR3 protein is CASSRLDRSSGNTIYF. In DNA, the CDR3 is TGCGCCAGCAGCCGACTCGACCGGAGCTCTGGAAACACCATATATTTT.